A single sample gave rise to the 17 T cell receptor beta chains below, sequenced in a study of T-cell reconstitution after alpha-beta-depleted transplantation in children. The TCRbeta library was prepared with unique molecular identifiers. Using its own MiXCR run on the PCR reads, TCRdb lists one record per CDR3 protein. Here the sample spans hundreds of thousands of distinct CDR3 sequences, roughly 17% being singletons. Material: PBMCs from the stem cell graft donor, obtained from the stem cell graft. The receptors originated from a human donor who donated a stem cell graft to a child with acute myeloid leukemia.

The chain links TRBV30 to TRBJ2-1; perhaps D is TRBD1 or TRBD2 (5 bases each). CDR3 length: 14 amino acids. V was trimmed by 2 bases and J by 0 bases, leaving 8 bases between them. Looked up from germline, CDR1 is GTSNPN and CDR2 is SVGIG (reference sequence). Written as DNA, the CDR3 is TGTGCCTGGAGTTCAGGGAGCTCCTACAATGAGCAGTTCTTC. Protein product: CAWSSGSSYNEQFF.

This clonotype has ten or more counts. This rearrangement joins TRBV5-5 to TRBJ1-5; D gene unclear. The CDR3 covers 14 residues. In germline, CDR1 is SGHKS, CDR2 YYEKEE (reference sequence). Trimming shortened V by 0 bases and J by 4 bases, and 8 bases separated the two germline ends. The CDR3 loop is CASSLDIPNQPQHF. For the CDR3, the DNA is TGTGCCAGCAGCTTGGACATCCCGAATCAGCCCCAGCATTTT.

This clonotype was counted many times. J is TRBJ2-3 and V is TRBV11-2; TRBD2 might be the D (7 bases). V lost 0 bases to trimming and J lost 4 bases, with 23 bases between them. Germline CDR1 reads SGHAT; CDR2 reads FQNNGV. The CDR3 has 19 amino acids. The CDR3 DNA reads as TGTGCCAGCAGCTTAGAGGGCCCCGGTTGGGGGGGCCAGGCAGATACGCAGTATTTT. Amino acids: CASSLEGPGWGGQADTQYF.

This clonotype was picked up many times. This chain uses TRBV7-2 with TRBJ1-5; D is uncertain. The CDR3 is 12 amino acids. Trimming took 5 bases from V and 9 from J, leaving 11 bases between them. The germline gives CDR1 SGHTA, CDR2 FQGNSA. This CDR3 is CASSPGVAPQHF. CDR3 bases: TGTGCCAGCAGCCCCGGAGTCGCGCCCCAGCATTTT.

The chain links TRBV24-1 to TRBJ2-1; TRBD1 or TRBD2 may be the D gene (5 bases each). CDR1 and CDR2 from the germline V gene are KGHDR and SFDVKD. The CDR3 contains 13 residues. V lost 9 bases and J 2 bases, leaving 10 bases between the germline ends. DNA of the CDR3: TGTGCCACCGGGGACGACACCTACAATGAGCAGTTCTTC. Amino acids: CATGDDTYNEQFF.

The table lists this clonotype with many counts. The chain links TRBV9 to TRBJ2-5; D assignment may be TRBD1 or TRBD2 (5 bases each). CDR3 length equals 16 residues. V lost 4 bases, J lost 4 bases, and 20 bases lay in between. Germline V gene data show CDR1 as SGDLS and CDR2 as YYNGEE. The CDR3 DNA is TGTGCCAGCAGCCGAGCGGTGACATCGAGGGGAGAGACCCAGTACTTC. It encodes CASSRAVTSRGETQYF.

This clonotype was seen at least ten times. Here the CDR3 reads CSAVSGNTEAFF. The CDR3 DNA reads as TGCAGTGCCGTCTCAGGCAACACTGAAGCTTTCTTT. The chain employs TRBV20-1 and TRBJ1-1; D gene uncertain. V lost 6 bases and J lost 2, with 10 bases in between. Germline assignment: CDR1 DFQATT and CDR2 SNEGSKA (reference sequence). This CDR3 contains 12 residues.

This clonotype was recorded a few times. V is TRBV7-2 and J is TRBJ2-1; D gene ambiguous. The CDR3 has 13 amino acids. The germline V gene has CDR1 SGHTA and CDR2 FQGNSA. V shed 5 bases and J shed 7 bases, with 12 bases lying between them. The CDR3 nucleotides are TGTGCCAGCAGCACCCTTCACGTAAATGAGCAGTTCTTC. Translating it yields CASSTLHVNEQFF.

This clonotype was seen at least ten times. This chain connects TRBV29-1 to TRBJ2-1; D may be TRBD1 (5 bases). Germline-derived CDR1 and CDR2 are SQVTM and ANQGSEA. V was trimmed by 8 bases and J by 9 bases, leaving 14 bases between them. The CDR3 loop spans 11 amino acids. DNA of the CDR3: TGCAGCCTCTTAAGGGGTCCTGAGCAGTTCTTC. Its translation is CSLLRGPEQFF.

This clonotype was counted many times. This chain uses TRBV5-5 with TRBJ1-2; D is perhaps TRBD1 (5 bases). Per germline, CDR1 SGHKS and CDR2 YYEKEE (reference sequence). This CDR3 is 12 amino acids long. The germline V and J ends were trimmed by 4 bases and 8 bases, with 12 bases remaining between them. The CDR3 region is CASSGGTGGYTF. In DNA form, the CDR3 reads TGTGCCAGCAGCGGGGGGACGGGGGGCTACACCTTC.

This clonotype was detected many times. The rearrangement uses TRBV29-1 and TRBJ1-5, with 8 bases that match TRBD1. J was trimmed by 3 bases and V by 6 bases; bases with no gene match: 7. Germline V gene sequence: CDR1 SQVTM, CDR2 ANQGSEA. There are 14 residues in the CDR3. The CDR3 DNA sequence: TGCAGCGTACAGGAGACAGGGGCCAATCAGCCCCAGCATTTT. Translated, it gives CSVQETGANQPQHF.

This clonotype was seen repeatedly, ten times or more. The chain links TRBV20-1 to TRBJ1-2; a weak D match, TRBD1 (6 bases). The CDR3 totals 14 residues. The V and J ends lost 3 bases and 2 bases respectively, with 13 bases between them. The V gene's germline CDR1 is DFQATT and CDR2 SNEGSKA (reference sequence). CDR3 residues: CSARLDRGNYGYTF. The CDR3 DNA sequence: TGCAGTGCTAGGTTGGACAGAGGCAACTATGGCTACACCTTC.

The table lists this clonotype with a few counts. The chain combines TRBV20-1 with TRBJ1-1; D possibly corresponds to TRBD1 (5 bases). CDR1 DFQATT and CDR2 SNEGSKA come from the germline V gene (reference sequence). This CDR3 spans 12 amino acids. CDR3 region: CGGPAGGTEAFF. DNA for the CDR3: TGCGGCGGCCCGGCGGGGGGCACTGAAGCTTTCTTT.

The sample holds a few counts of this clonotype. The J gene is TRBJ2-7, the V gene TRBV18; possibly TRBD1 for D (6 bases). Germline V gives CDR1 KGHSH, CDR2 LQKENI. Deletions cut 2 bases from V and 3 bases from J, with 14 bases between. The CDR3 covers 15 residues. The CDR3 DNA sequence: TGTGCCAGCTCACCAGTGGCAGGGGATGGCTACGAGCAGTACTTC. Protein product: CASSPVAGDGYEQYF.

The rearrangement uses TRBV10-3 and TRBJ1-1, with 8 positions matching TRBD1. With V trimmed by 8 bases and J by 0 bases, 8 bases remained unmatched. Germline V gene sequence: CDR1 ENHRY, CDR2 SYGVKD. The CDR3 consists of 15 residues. Here the CDR3 reads CAIGGQANLNTEAFF. CDR3 coding DNA: TGTGCCATCGGGGGACAGGCCAATTTGAACACTGAAGCTTTCTTT.

This clonotype was observed many times. The chain uses TRBV18 and TRBJ2-7; tentative D call: TRBD2 (6 bases). The CDR3 has 12 residues. CDR1 is KGHSH, CDR2 LQKENI, per germline. The V end was cut by 4 bases, the J end by 4 bases, with 8 bases between. The CDR3 DNA reads as TGTGCCAGCTCACAGGAGGGGTACGAGCAGTACGTC. The encoded protein is CASSQEGYEQYV.

The chain links TRBV18 to TRBJ1-2, with a weak D call TRBD1 (6 bases). Trimming shortened V by 2 bases and J by 1 base, and 17 bases separated the two germline ends. Germline V gene lookup returns CDR1 KGHSH and CDR2 LQKENI. This CDR3 region has 17 residues. CDR3: CASSPIDRPTLNYGYTF. In DNA form, the CDR3 reads TGTGCCAGCTCACCAATAGACAGGCCTACCCTTAACTATGGCTACACCTTC.